Listed below are T cell receptor beta chains from one sample, sequenced in a study of shared clonotypes between healthy human individuals. Produced via immunoSEQ multiplex PCR; TCRdb's table is partial and in-frame only. The sample lists about 2 million clones, about 95% occurring once. The sequencing input was naive CD8+ T cells sorted from blood. These receptors were obtained from a man younger than 30 in good health. Each CDR3 is given with its conserved first and last residue. The D gene is left open where the match is weak. Clone sizes are given selectively: once, few, many, or a class where the clone is expanded.

v_call	clone_size	d_call	j_call	cdr3_nt	cdr3_aa
TRBV7-8	once	NA	TRBJ2-1	TGTGCCAGCAGCTTGCCTCTGGCCCCTGAGCAGTTCTTC	CASSLPLAPEQFF
TRBV4-3	NA	NA	TRBJ2-4	TGCGCCAGCAGCCAAACAGTACTTTTAGCCAAAAACATTCAGTACTTC	CASSQTVLLAKNIQYF
TRBV7-6	once	TRBD2	TRBJ2-1	TGTGCCAGCAGCTTAGAGTCCGGACTAGCGGGAGACAATGAGCAGTTCTTC	CASSLESGLAGDNEQFF
TRBV4-1	NA	NA	TRBJ2-1	TGCGCCAGCAGCCAAAACAGGGAAAGCAACAATGAGCAGTTCTTC	CASSQNRESNNEQFF
TRBV28	NA	TRBD1	TRBJ1-5	TGTGCCAGCACCACAGGGGAAATCCAGCCCCAGCATTTT	CASTTGEIQPQHF
TRBV2	NA	TRBD2	TRBJ2-5	TGTGCCAGTAAGACTAGCGGGGGGCTCCAAGAGACCCAGTACTTC	CASKTSGGLQETQYF
TRBV5-6	few	NA	TRBJ1-2	TGTGCCAGCAGCTTGGGAGCGCGCGGGGTATTTGGCTACACCTTC	CASSLGARGVFGYTF
TRBV7-2	NA	NA	TRBJ2-1	TGTGCCAGCAGCTTTCAAGAGTCCCAGGAGCAGTTCTTC	CASSFQESQEQFF
TRBV5-1	NA	TRBD1	TRBJ2-7	TGCGCCAGCAGCCTGGGACAGGCCGACGAGCAGTACTTC	CASSLGQADEQYF
TRBV27	NA	NA	TRBJ1-5	TGTGCCAGCAGTTTGGGGGGGGTCGGCAATCAGCCCCAGCATTTT	CASSLGGVGNQPQHF
TRBV5-6	NA	TRBD2	TRBJ2-2	TGTGCCAGCAGCTTCCTAGCGGGAGGAGCCGGGGAGCTGTTTTTT	CASSFLAGGAGELFF
TRBV6-6	NA	NA	TRBJ1-2	TGTGCCAGCAGTTACGACAGCTATGGCTACACCTTC	CASSYDSYGYTF
TRBV28	once	NA	TRBJ2-7	TGTGCCAGCAGTTTCCCAGAGAACGAGCAGTACTTC	CASSFPENEQYF
TRBV30	NA	NA	TRBJ2-7	TGTGCCTGGAGTGTAAGAGGTGGAGGGTACGAGCAGTACTTC	CAWSVRGGGYEQYF
TRBV27	NA	TRBD2	TRBJ2-7	TGTGCCAGCAGCCGACTAGCGGCGTTATACGAGCAGTACTTC	CASSRLAALYEQYF
TRBV11-2	NA	NA	TRBJ2-7	TGTGCCAGCAGCGAAGGGAACTACGAGCAGTACTTC	CASSEGNYEQYF
TRBV6-1	NA	NA	TRBJ2-1	TGTGCCAGCAGTGAGGGTTTGGACCTTTACAATGAGCAGTTCTTC	CASSEGLDLYNEQFF
TRBV27	once	NA	TRBJ2-7	TGTGCCAGCAGTTTATCGGTTCAGGGACCCTACGAGCAGTACTTC	CASSLSVQGPYEQYF
TRBV7-9	NA	NA	TRBJ1-6	TGTGCCAGCAGCTTAGCTAATTCACCCCTCCACTTT	CASSLANSPLHF
TRBV2	NA	NA	TRBJ2-7	TGTGCCAGCAGTGCCTTGTTATTGGGGGAGTTAGGCGAGCAGTACTTC	CASSALLLGELGEQYF
TRBV2	NA	NA	TRBJ2-3	TGTGCCAGCGAACCCTGGGACGGTTCCACAGATACGCAGTATTTT	CASEPWDGSTDTQYF
TRBV28	NA	TRBD1	TRBJ2-7	TGTGCCAGCAGTTTAATGCTACAGGGGCGATCCTACGAGCAGTACTTC	CASSLMLQGRSYEQYF
TRBV6-5	NA	NA	TRBJ2-7	TGTGCCAGCAGTCCAATGAGGGGGGACGACGAGCAGTACTTC	CASSPMRGDDEQYF
TRBV9	NA	TRBD1	TRBJ2-7	TGTGCCAGCAGCGTAGAAGGGACAGGGGACGAGCAGTACTTC	CASSVEGTGDEQYF
TRBV29-1	once	NA	TRBJ1-5	TGCAGCGTTGATTCGGGGGACAATCAGCCCCAGCATTTT	CSVDSGDNQPQHF
TRBV7-8	NA	NA	TRBJ2-7	TGTGCCAGCAGCTTAGTTGCGGGATTCAGCTACGAGCAGTACTTC	CASSLVAGFSYEQYF
TRBV13	NA	TRBD1	TRBJ1-4	TGTGCCAGCAGCCTCCAGGGGGCGACTAATGAAAAACTGTTTTTT	CASSLQGATNEKLFF
TRBV4-3	NA	NA	TRBJ2-1	TGCGCCAGCAGCCAATCAGAGACTCTTGAGCAGTTCTTC	CASSQSETLEQFF
TRBV7-9	NA	NA	TRBJ1-2	TGTGCCAGCAGCCCGACGACACCCGACTATGGCTACACCTTC	CASSPTTPDYGYTF
TRBV7-2	NA	TRBD1	TRBJ2-1	TGTGCCAGCAGCTTAGTGGGACAGGGGTTTGCTGAGCAGTTCTTC	CASSLVGQGFAEQFF
TRBV19	NA	TRBD2	TRBJ2-1	TGTGCCAGTAGTACCTGGACTAGCGGGGGGCCCAGCTCCTACAATGAGCAGTTCTTC	CASSTWTSGGPSSYNEQFF
TRBV30	NA	TRBD2	TRBJ2-7	TGTGCCTGGAGTGTCTCAGCGGGGGAGGACGAGCAGTACTTC	CAWSVSAGEDEQYF
TRBV27	NA	TRBD1	TRBJ2-7	TGTGCCAGCAGTCGACTCCTCGGGACAGGGTTATTCGAGCAGTACTTC	CASSRLLGTGLFEQYF
TRBV10-1	NA	NA	TRBJ1-1	TGCGCCAGCAGTGAGGAGGCCCGAGCTGAAGCTTTCTTT	CASSEEARAEAFF
TRBV10-2	NA	TRBD1	TRBJ2-7	TGCGCCAGCAGTGAGTTGGGACAGGACCACGAGCAGTACTTC	CASSELGQDHEQYF
TRBV15	NA	NA	TRBJ1-5	TGTGCCACCAGCAGAGATTTTACGGCAGGGGATCAGCCCCAGCATTTT	CATSRDFTAGDQPQHF
TRBV19	NA	TRBD1	TRBJ1-1	TGTGCCAGTAGTCTCGGACAGGGGGTAACTGAAGCTTTCTTT	CASSLGQGVTEAFF
TRBV4-1	NA	TRBD2	TRBJ2-3	TGCGCCAGCAGCCAAGGCGGGGGAGATACGCAGTATTTT	CASSQGGGDTQYF
TRBV19	NA	NA	TRBJ2-1	TGTGCCAGTAGTATAAGTGGGGCTAATCTCTACAATGAGCAGTTCTTC	CASSISGANLYNEQFF
TRBV28	NA	TRBD1	TRBJ2-7	TGTGCCACCAGATCCGGGACAGGGGCCGAGCAGTACTTC	CATRSGTGAEQYF
TRBV4-3	NA	TRBD2	TRBJ2-7	TGCGCCAGCAGCCAAGATCACGGGGGGGAGCAGTACTTC	CASSQDHGGEQYF
TRBV5-6	NA	NA	TRBJ2-7	TGTGCCAGCAGCTTGATACAGGCCTACGAGCAGTACTTC	CASSLIQAYEQYF
TRBV7-9	NA	NA	TRBJ2-7	TGTGCCAGCAGCTTCCCCCGGACCGCCCCCGGGTCTTACGAGCAGTACTTC	CASSFPRTAPGSYEQYF
TRBV5-8	NA	TRBD2	TRBJ2-7	TGTGCCAGCAGTCACGGGGGGGGCTACGAGCAGTACTTC	CASSHGGGYEQYF
TRBV9	NA	TRBD1	TRBJ1-2	TGTGCCAGCAGCCCCCCCCGACGGACAGGGTTCTCTGGCTACACCTTC	CASSPPRRTGFSGYTF
TRBV9	NA	NA	TRBJ2-5	TGTGCCAGCAGCGTAGACGGCAGCCAAGAGACCCAGTACTTC	CASSVDGSQETQYF
TRBV11-1	NA	TRBD1	TRBJ2-3	TGTGCCAGCTCGATGACAGGGTACGAGGCAGATACGCAGTATTTT	CASSMTGYEADTQYF